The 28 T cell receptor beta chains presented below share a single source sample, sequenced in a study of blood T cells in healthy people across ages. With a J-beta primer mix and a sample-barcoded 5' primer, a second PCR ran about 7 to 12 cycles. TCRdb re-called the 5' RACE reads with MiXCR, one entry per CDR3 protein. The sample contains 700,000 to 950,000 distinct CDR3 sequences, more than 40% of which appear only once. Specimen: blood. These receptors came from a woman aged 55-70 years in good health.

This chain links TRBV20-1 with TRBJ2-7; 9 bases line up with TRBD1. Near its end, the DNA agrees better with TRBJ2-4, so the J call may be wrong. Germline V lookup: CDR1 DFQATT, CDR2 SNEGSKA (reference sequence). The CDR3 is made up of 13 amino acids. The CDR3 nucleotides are TGCAGTGTTATAGACAGGGGGAAAAACATTCAGTACTTC. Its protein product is CSVIDRGKNIQYF.

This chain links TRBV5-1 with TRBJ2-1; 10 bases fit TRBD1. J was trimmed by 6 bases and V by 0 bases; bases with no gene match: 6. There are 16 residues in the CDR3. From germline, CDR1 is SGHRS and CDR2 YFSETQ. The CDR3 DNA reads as TGCGCCAGCAGCTTGGGGGTAGGGGACAGGGGCAATGAGCAGTTCTTC. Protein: CASSLGVGDRGNEQFF.

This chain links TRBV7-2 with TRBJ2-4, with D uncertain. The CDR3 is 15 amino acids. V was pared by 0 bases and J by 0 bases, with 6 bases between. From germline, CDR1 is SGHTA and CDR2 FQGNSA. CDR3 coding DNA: TGTACCAGCAGCTTAGCCCCATTAGCCAAAAACATTCAGTACTTC. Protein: CTSSLAPLAKNIQYF.

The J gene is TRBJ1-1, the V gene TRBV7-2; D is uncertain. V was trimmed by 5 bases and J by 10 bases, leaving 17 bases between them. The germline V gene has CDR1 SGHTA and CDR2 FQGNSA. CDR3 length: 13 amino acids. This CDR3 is CASSLAGGFAAFF. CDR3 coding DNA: TGTGCCAGCAGCCTCGCGGGCGGGTTTGCAGCTTTCTTT.

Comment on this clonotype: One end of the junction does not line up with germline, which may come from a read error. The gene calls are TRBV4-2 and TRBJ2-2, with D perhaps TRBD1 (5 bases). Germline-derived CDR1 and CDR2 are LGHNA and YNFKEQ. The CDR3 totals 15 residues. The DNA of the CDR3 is TGTGCCAGCAGCCAAGGACAGACGAACACCAGGGAGCTGTTTTTT. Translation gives CASSQGQTNTRELFF.

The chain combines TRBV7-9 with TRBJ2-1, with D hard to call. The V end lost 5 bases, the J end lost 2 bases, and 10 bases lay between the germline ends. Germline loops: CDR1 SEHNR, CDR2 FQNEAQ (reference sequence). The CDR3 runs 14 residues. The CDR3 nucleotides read TGTGCCAGCAGCGAACCCACCGCCTACAATGAGCAGTTCTTC. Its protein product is CASSEPTAYNEQFF.

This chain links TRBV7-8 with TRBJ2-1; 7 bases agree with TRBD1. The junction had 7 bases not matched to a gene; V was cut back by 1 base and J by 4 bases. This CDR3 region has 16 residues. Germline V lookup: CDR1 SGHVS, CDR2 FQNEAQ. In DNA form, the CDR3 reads TGTGCCAGCAGCTTAGAAGCCGGGACAGATTACAATGAGCAGTTCTTC. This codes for CASSLEAGTDYNEQFF.

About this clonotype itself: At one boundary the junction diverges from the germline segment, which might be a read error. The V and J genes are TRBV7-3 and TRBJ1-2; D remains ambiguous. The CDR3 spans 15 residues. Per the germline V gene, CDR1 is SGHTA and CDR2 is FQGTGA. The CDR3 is CASSREAGNNYGYTF. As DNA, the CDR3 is TGTGCCAGCAGCCGAGAGGCTGGGAACAACTATGGCTACACTTTC.

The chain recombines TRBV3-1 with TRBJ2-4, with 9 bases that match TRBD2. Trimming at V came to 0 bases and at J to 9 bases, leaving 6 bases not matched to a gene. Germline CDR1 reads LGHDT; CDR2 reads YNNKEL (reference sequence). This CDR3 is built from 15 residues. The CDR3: CASSQDVAGVGIQYF. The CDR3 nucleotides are TGTGCCAGCAGCCAAGATGTAGCGGGAGTGGGCATTCAGTACTTC.

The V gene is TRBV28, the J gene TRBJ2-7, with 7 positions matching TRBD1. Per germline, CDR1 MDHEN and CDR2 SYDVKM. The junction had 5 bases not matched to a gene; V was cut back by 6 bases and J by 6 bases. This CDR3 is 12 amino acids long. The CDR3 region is CASRGTVREQYF. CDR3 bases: TGTGCCAGCAGAGGGACAGTCCGCGAGCAGTACTTC.

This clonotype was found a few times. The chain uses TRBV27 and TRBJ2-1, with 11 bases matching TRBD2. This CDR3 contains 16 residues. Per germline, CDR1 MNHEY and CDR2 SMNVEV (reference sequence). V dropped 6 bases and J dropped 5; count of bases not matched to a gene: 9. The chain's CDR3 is CASRRTRTSGHNEQFF. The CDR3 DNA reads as TGTGCCAGCAGGAGAACCCGGACTAGCGGGCACAATGAGCAGTTCTTC.

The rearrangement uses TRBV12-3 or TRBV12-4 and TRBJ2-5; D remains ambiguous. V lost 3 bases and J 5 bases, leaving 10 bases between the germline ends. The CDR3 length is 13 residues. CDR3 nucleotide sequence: TGTGCCAGCAGTTTCCGGGTTGGGGAGACCCAGTACTTC. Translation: CASSFRVGETQYF.

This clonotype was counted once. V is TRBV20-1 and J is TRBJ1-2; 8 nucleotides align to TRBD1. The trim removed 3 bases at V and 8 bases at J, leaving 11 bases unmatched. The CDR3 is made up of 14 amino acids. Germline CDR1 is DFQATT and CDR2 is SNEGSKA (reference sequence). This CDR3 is CSASFRGQEEGYTF. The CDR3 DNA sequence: TGCAGTGCTAGTTTTCGGGGACAGGAAGAAGGCTACACCTTC.

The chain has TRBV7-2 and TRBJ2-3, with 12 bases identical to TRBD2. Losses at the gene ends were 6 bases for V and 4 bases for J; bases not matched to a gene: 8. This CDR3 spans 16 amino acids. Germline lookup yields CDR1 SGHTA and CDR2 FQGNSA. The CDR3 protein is CASRSPSGGAPDTQYF. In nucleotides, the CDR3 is TGTGCCAGCAGGTCCCCTAGCGGGGGGGCCCCAGATACGCAGTATTTT.

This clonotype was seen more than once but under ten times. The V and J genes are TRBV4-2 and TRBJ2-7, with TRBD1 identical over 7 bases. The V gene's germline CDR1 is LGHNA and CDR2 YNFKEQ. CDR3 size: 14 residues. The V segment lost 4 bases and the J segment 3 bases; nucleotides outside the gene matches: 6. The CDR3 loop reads CASSRQGEIYEQYF. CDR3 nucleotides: TGTGCCAGCAGCCGGCAGGGGGAGATCTACGAGCAGTACTTC.

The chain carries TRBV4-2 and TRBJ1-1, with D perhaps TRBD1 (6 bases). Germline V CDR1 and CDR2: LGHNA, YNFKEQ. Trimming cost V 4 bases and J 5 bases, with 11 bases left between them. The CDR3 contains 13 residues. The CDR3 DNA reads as TGTGCCAGCAGCCGCGGGGGGCGGACTGAAGCTTTCTTT. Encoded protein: CASSRGGRTEAFF.

The CDR3 spells CSARGTSGRNNEQFF. CDR3 coding DNA: TGCAGTGCTAGAGGAACTAGCGGGAGAAACAATGAGCAGTTCTTC. The V and J genes are TRBV20-1 and TRBJ2-1, with 11 bases matching TRBD2. This CDR3 is 15 amino acids long. Per germline, CDR1 DFQATT and CDR2 SNEGSKA (reference sequence). Unmatched junction bases numbered 4, after V lost 1 base and J lost 5 bases.

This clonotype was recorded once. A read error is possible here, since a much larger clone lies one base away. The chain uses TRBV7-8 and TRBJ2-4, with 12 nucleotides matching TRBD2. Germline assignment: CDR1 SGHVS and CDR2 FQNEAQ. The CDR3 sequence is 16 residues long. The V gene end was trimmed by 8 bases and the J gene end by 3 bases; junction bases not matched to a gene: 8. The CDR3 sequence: CASGPLAGGGKNIQYF. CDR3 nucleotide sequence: TGTGCCAGCGGCCCACTAGCGGGGGGAGGCAAAAACATTCAGTACTTC.

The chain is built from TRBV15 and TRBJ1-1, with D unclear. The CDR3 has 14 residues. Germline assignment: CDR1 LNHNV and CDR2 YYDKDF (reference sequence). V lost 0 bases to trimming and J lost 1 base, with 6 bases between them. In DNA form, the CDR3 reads TGTGCCACCAGCAGAGATGCAGCGAACACTGAAGCTTTCTTT. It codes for CATSRDAANTEAFF.

CDR3 coding DNA: TGCGCCAGCAGTGGAGGGCTCGGGATTCCCTACTATGGCTACACCTTC. This gives the protein CASSGGLGIPYYGYTF. The V call is TRBV10-1, the J call TRBJ1-2; D gene uncertain. Per germline, CDR1 WNHNN and CDR2 SYGVQD (reference sequence). Trimming removed 4 bases at V and 3 bases at J, with 18 bases between. The CDR3 is 16 residues long.

The CDR3 reads CAISPVHADREEKLFF. Written as DNA, the CDR3 is TGTGCCATCAGTCCTGTCCACGCGGACAGGGAAGAAAAACTGTTTTTT. V is TRBV10-3 and J is TRBJ1-4; 8 bases line up with TRBD1. Unmatched junction bases numbered 13, after V lost 5 bases and J lost 8 bases. This CDR3 comprises 16 residues. The V gene's germline CDR1 is ENHRY and CDR2 SYGVKD.

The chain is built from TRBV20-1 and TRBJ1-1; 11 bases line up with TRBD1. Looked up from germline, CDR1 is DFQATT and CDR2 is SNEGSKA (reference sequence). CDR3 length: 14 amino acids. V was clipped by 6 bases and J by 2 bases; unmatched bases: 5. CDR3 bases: TGCAGTGCCCACCGGACAGGGGGCAACACTGAAGCTTTCTTT. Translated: CSAHRTGGNTEAFF.

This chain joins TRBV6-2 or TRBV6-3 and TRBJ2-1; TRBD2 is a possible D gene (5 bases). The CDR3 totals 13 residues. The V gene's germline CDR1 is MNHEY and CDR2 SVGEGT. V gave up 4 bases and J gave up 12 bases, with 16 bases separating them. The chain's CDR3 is CASSSNLEDGQFF. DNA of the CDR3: TGTGCCAGCAGTTCCAACTTGGAGGACGGGCAGTTCTTC.

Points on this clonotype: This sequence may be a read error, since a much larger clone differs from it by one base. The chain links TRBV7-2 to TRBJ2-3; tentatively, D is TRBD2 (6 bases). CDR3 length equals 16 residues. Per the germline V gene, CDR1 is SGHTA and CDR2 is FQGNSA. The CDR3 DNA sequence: TGTGCCAGCAGCTTAAAGAGGGCGGGGAGCACAGATACGCGGTATTTT. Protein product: CASSLKRAGSTDTRYF. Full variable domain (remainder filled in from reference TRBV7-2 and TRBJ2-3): GAGVSQSPSNKVTEKGKDVELRCDPISGHTALYWYRQSLGQGLEFLIYFQGNSAPDKSGLPSDRFSAERTGGSVSTLTIQRTQQEDSAVYLCASSLKRAGSTDTRYFGPGTRLTVL.

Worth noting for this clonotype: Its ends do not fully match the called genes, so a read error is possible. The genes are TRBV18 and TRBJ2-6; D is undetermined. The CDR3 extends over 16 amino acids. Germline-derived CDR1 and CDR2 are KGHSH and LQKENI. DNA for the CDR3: TGTGCCGGCTCTCCCTCCCACTCGGTGGGGGCCAACGTCCTGACTTTC. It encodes CAGSPSHSVGANVLTF.

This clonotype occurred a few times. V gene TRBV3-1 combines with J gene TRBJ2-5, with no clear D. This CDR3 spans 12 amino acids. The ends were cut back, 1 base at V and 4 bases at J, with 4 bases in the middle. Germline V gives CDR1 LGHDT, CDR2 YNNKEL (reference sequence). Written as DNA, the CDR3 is TGTGCCAGCAGCCAAGTTTCAGAGACCCAGTACTTC. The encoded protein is CASSQVSETQYF.

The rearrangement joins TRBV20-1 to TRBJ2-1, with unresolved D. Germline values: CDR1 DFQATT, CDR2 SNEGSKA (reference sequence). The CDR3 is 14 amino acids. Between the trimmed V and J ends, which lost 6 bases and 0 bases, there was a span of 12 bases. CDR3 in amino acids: CSAPIPSSYNEQFF. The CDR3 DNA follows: TGCAGTGCGCCCATCCCGAGCTCCTACAATGAGCAGTTCTTC.

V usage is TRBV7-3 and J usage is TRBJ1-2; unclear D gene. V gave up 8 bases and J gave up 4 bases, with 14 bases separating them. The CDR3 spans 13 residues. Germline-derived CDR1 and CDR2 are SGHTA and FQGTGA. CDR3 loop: CASGPTPRYGYTF. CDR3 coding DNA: TGTGCCAGCGGCCCTACCCCCCGCTATGGCTACACCTTC.